The 5 T cell receptor beta chains below were found in one sample sequenced in a study of PD-1 blockade in classical Hodgkin lymphoma. Time point specified: newly diagnosed, previously untreated cHL patient sample. The data were produced by immunoSEQ multiplex PCR, yet TCRdb's version contains in-frame clones alone and is incomplete. The repertoire consists of about 47,000 clones, with approximately 90% occurring once and the leading ten covering over 4%. The sequencing input was peripheral blood mononuclear cells (PBMCs). Source of these receptors: a human donor with classical Hodgkin lymphoma.

CDR3 nucleotides: TGTGCCAGCAGCCCCGAAGAGGGGATGAACACTGAAGCTTTCTTT. It encodes CASSPEEGMNTEAFF. V usage is TRBV5-6 and J usage is TRBJ1-1; TRBD1 is a possible D gene (5 bases). Germline CDR1 is SGHDT and CDR2 is YYEEEE. With 4 bases removed from V and 0 bases from J, the gap between germline ends came to 13 bases. The length of the CDR3 is 15 residues.

V usage is TRBV20-1 and J usage is TRBJ1-2; no clear D. Germline CDR1 and CDR2: DFQATT and SNEGSKA (reference sequence). CDR3 length: 11 residues. V gave up 8 bases and J gave up 1 base, with 8 bases separating them. DNA for the CDR3: TGCAGTAGCCGTTTTAACTATGGCTACACCTTC. Translating gives CSSRFNYGYTF.

This clone is deemed medium-sized. This sequence joins TRBV7-9 and TRBJ2-7; maybe TRBD2 (5 bases). V dropped 3 bases and J dropped 7 bases, with 13 bases sitting between them. The germline CDR1 and CDR2 sequences are SEHNR and FQNEAQ (reference sequence). The CDR3 contains 13 residues. This CDR3 reads CASSFLSAREQYV. The CDR3 nucleotides are TGTGCCAGCAGCTTTCTTAGCGCCAGGGAGCAGTACGTC.

The chain is built from TRBV10-2 and TRBJ2-5, with TRBD2 identical over 13 bases. CDR3 size: 17 residues. V lost 6 bases to trimming and J lost 2 bases; unmatched junction nucleotides: 9. Germline CDR1 and CDR2: WSHSY and SAAADI. The CDR3 bases are TGCGCCAGCAGCTCCCTACCGGGACTAGCGGGACAAGAGACCCAGTACTTC. Its translation: CASSSLPGLAGQETQYF.

The chain combines TRBV4-1 with TRBJ1-1; D is uncertain. Germline CDR1 reads MGHRA; CDR2 reads YSYEKL. The CDR3 length is 16 residues. Trimming pared 0 bases from V and 5 bases from J, leaving 16 bases between. The CDR3 region has the DNA TGCGCCAGCAGCCAAGAACATTCGGGGTTGGGAACTGAAGCTTTCTTT. The encoded protein is CASSQEHSGLGTEAFF.